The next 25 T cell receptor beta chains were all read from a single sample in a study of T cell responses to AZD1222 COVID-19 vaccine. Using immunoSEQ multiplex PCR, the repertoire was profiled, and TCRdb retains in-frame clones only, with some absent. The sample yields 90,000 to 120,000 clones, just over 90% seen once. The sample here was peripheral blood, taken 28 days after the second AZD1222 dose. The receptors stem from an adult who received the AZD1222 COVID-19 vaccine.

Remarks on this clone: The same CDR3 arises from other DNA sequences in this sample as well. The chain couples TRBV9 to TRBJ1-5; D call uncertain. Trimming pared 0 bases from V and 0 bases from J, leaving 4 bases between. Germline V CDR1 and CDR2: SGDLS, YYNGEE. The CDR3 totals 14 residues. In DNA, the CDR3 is TGTGCCAGCAGCGTAGGTTATAGCAATCAGCCCCAGCATTTT. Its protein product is CASSVGYSNQPQHF.

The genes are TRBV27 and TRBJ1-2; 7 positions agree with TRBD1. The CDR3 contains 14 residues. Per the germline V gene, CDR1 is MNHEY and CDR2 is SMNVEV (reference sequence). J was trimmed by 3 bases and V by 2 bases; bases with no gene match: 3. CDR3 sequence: CASSLRQGDYGYTF. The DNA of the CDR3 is TGTGCCAGCAGTTTAAGGCAGGGGGACTATGGCTACACCTTC.

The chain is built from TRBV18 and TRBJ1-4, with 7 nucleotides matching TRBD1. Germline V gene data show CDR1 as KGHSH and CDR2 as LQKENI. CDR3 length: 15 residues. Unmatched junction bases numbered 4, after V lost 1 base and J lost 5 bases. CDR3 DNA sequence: TGTGCCAGCTCACCACTGGGACAGTCGAATGAAAAACTGTTTTTT. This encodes CASSPLGQSNEKLFF.

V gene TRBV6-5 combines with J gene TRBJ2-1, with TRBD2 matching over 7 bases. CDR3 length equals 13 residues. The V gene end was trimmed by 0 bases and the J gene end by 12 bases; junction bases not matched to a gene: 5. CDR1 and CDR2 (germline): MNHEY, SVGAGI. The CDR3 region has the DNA TGTGCCAGCAGTTACTCAGGGGAGGGCCGGCAGTTCTTC. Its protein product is CASSYSGEGRQFF.

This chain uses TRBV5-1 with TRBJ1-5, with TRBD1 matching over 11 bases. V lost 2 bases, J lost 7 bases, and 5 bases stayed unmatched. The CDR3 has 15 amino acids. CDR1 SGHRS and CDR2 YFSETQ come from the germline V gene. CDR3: CASSFGQGAGQPQHF. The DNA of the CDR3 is TGCGCCAGCAGCTTTGGACAGGGGGCTGGGCAGCCCCAGCATTTT.

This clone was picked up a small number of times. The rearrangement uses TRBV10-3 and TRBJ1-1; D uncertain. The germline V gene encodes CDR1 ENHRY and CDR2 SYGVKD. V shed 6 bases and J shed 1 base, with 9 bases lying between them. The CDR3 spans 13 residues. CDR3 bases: TGTGCCATCAGCGTAGCAGCGAACACTGAAGCTTTCTTT. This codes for CAISVAANTEAFF.

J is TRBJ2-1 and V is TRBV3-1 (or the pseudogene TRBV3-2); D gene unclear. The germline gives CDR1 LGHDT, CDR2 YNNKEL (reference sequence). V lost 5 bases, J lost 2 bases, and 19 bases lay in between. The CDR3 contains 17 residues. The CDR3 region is CASSETGRGPPYNEQFF. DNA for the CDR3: TGTGCCAGCAGCGAAACCGGCCGCGGTCCCCCCTACAATGAGCAGTTCTTC.

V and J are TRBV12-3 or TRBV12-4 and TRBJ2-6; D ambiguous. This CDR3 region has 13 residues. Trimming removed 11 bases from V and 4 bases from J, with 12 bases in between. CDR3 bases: TGTGCCTTGGTTGGGTCCGGGGCCAACGTCCTGACTTTC. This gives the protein CALVGSGANVLTF.

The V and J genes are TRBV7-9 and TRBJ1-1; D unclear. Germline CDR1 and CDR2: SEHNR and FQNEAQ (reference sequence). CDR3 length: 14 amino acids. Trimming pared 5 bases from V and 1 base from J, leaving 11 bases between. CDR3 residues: CASSPGLGNTEAFF. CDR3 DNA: TGTGCCAGCAGCCCCGGGCTAGGGAACACTGAAGCTTTCTTT.

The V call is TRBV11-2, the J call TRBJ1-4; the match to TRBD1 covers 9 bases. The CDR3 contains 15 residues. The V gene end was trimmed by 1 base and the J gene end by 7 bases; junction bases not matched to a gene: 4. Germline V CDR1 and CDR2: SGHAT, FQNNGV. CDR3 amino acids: CASSLGDRDTEKLFF. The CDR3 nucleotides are TGTGCCAGCAGCTTAGGGGACAGGGATACTGAAAAACTGTTTTTT.

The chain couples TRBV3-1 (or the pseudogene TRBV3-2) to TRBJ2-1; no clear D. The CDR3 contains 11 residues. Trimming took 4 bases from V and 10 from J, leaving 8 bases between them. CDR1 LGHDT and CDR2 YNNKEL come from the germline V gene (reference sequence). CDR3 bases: TGTGCCAGCAGCCTGAGTGAGGAGCAGTTCTTC. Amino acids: CASSLSEEQFF.

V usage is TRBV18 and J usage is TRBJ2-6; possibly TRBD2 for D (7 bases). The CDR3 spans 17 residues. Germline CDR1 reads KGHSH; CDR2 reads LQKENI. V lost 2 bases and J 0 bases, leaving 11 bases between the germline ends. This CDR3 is CASSPSGTSSGANVLTF. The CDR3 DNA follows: TGTGCCAGCTCACCAAGCGGGACAAGCTCTGGGGCCAACGTCCTGACTTTC.

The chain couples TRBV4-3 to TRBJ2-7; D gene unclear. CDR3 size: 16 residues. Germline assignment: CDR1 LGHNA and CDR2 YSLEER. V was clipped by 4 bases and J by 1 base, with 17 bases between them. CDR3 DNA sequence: TGCGCCAGCAGCCGGTCCCCTTCCAGCACTTCCTACGAGCAGTACTTC. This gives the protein CASSRSPSSTSYEQYF.

The CDR3 DNA reads TGTGCCAGCAGCTTTACGTTCACAGATACGCAGTATTTT. Its translation: CASSFTFTDTQYF. J is TRBJ2-3 and V is TRBV5-6; D remains unclear. The CDR3 contains 13 residues. Germline CDR1 SGHDT, CDR2 YYEEEE. V shed 2 bases and J shed 2 bases, with 6 bases lying between them.

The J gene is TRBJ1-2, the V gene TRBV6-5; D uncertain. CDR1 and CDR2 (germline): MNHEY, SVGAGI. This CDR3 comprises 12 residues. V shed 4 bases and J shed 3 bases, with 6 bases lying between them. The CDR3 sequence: CASSSLDYGYTF. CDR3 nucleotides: TGTGCCAGCAGTTCTCTGGACTATGGCTACACCTTC.

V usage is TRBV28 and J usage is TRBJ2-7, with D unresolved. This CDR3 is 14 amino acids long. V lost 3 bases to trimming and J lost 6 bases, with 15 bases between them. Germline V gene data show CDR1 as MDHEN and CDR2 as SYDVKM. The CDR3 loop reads CASSFGPPFAEQYF. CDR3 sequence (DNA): TGTGCCAGCAGTTTCGGGCCCCCCTTCGCCGAGCAGTACTTC.

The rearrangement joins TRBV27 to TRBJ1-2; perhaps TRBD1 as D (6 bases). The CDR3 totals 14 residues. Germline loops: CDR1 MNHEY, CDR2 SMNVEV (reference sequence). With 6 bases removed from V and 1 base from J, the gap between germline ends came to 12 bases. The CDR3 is CASRRRGGNYGYTF. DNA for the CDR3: TGTGCCAGCAGGAGGAGAGGGGGTAACTATGGCTACACCTTC.

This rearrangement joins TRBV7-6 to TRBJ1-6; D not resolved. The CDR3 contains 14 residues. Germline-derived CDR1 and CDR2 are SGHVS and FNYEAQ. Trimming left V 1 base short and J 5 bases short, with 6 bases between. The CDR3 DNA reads TGTGCCAGCAGCTTAGTCCCAAATAATTCACCCCTCCACTTT. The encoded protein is CASSLVPNNSPLHF.

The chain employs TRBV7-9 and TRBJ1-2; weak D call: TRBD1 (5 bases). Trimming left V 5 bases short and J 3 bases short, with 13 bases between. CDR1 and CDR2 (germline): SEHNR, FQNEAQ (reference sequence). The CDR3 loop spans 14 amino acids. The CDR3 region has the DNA TGTGCCAGCAGCCCCTCCGAGGGGCACTATGGCTACACCTTC. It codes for CASSPSEGHYGYTF.

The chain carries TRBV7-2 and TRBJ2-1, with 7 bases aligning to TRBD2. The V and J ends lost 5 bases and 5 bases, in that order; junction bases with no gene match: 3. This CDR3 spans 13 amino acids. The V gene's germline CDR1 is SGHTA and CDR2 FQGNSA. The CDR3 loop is CASSPRGDNEQFF. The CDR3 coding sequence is TGTGCCAGCAGCCCACGGGGGGACAATGAGCAGTTCTTC.

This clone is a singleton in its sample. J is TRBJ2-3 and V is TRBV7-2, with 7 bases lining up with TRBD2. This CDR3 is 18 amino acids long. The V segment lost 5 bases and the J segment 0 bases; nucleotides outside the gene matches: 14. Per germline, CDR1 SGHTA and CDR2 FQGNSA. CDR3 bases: TGTGCCAGCAGCGAGGTTTGGGGGGGACCAACTAGCACAGATACGCAGTATTTT. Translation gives CASSEVWGGPTSTDTQYF.

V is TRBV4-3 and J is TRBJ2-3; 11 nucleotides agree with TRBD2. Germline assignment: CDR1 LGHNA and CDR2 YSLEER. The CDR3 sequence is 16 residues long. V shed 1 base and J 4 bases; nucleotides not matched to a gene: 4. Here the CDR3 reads CASSQVASGRSDTQYF. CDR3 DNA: TGCGCCAGCAGCCAAGTGGCTAGCGGGAGGTCAGATACGCAGTATTTT.

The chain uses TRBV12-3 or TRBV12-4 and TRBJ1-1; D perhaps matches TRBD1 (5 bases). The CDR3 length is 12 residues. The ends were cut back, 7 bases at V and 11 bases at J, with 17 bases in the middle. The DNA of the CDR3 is TGTGCCAGCACACCACAGGTGCTCGAGGCTTTCTTT. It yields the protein CASTPQVLEAFF.

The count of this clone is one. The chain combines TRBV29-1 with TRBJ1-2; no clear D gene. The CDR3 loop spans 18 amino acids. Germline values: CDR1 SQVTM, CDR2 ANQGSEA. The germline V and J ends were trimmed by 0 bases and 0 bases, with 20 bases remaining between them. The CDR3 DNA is TGCAGCGTTGAAGATCGATTTAACAGCCACACCGCTAACTATGGCTACACCTTC. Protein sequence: CSVEDRFNSHTANYGYTF.

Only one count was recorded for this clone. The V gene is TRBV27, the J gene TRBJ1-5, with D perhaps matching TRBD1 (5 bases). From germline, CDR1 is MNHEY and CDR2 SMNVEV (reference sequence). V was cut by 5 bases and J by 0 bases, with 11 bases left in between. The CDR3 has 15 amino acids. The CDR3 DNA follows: TGTGCCAGCAGTCCCGGGGCATATAGCAATCAGCCCCAGCATTTT. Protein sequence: CASSPGAYSNQPQHF.